This record concerns one TCR beta chain sequence. The data derive from a study of T cells after yellow fever vaccination. V was clipped by 3 bases and J by 0 bases; unmatched bases: 14. The germline V gene has CDR1 DFQATT and CDR2 SNEGSKA (reference sequence). This CDR3 comprises 20 residues. TCRdb ran MiXCR on the 5' RACE reads and lists one entry per CDR3 protein. The sample includes approximately 32,000 distinct CDR3 sequences, 6.5% to 8% of them seen just once. Sequencing used PBMCs, either bulk or a sorted T-cell subset (CD4+, CD8+, memory, or dextramer-sorted; not recorded which), obtained on the day of the first yellow fever vaccination. The clonotype originates from a man aged 18 to 29 who received the YFV17D yellow fever vaccine. J is TRBJ2-1 and V is TRBV20-1; TRBD2 matches at 13 bases. The CDR3 spells CSASRPGGLAGSHSYNEQFF. For the CDR3, the DNA is TGCAGTGCTAGTCGACCAGGGGGACTAGCGGGGTCCCACTCCTACAATGAGCAGTTCTTC.